These T cell receptor beta chains were read from a single sample in a study of blood T cell repertoires in COVID-19. TCRdb keeps only in-frame clones here, not all; method: immunoSEQ multiplex PCR. The sample includes about 260,000 clones, 85% of them seen just once. Material for sequencing was peripheral blood. The receptor set was obtained from a human donor in a cohort sampled during active COVID-19. The CDR3 runs from the conserved cysteine through the conserved F or W. D genes are given only for firm matches. Clone size, where shown, is once, few, many, or a class for clones that have expanded.

J,D,size,length,V,CDR3,DNA
TRBJ1-1,.,.,16,TRBV7-2,CASSLVQHTIHAEAFF,TGTGCCAGCAGCTTAGTGCAACACACAATACACGCTGAAGCTTTCTTT
TRBJ2-2,.,.,16,TRBV19,CASNDFGRSWAGELFF,TGTGCCAGTAACGACTTTGGGAGGAGCTGGGCCGGGGAGCTGTTTTTT
TRBJ2-7,TRBD2,.,14,TRBV11-2,CASSLPSGSYEQYF,TGTGCCAGCAGCTTGCCTAGCGGATCCTACGAGCAGTACTTC
TRBJ2-7,TRBD1,.,15,TRBV7-9,CASSKGTGGYDEQYF,TGTGCCAGCAGTAAGGGGACAGGGGGCTACGACGAGCAGTACTTC
TRBJ2-4,.,.,15,TRBV3-1/TRBV3-2,CASSQTGAAKNIQYF,TGTGCCAGCAGCCAAACAGGCGCAGCCAAAAACATTCAGTACTTC
TRBJ2-5,TRBD1,.,16,TRBV28,CASFTPRTGSGETQYF,TGTGCCAGCTTCACTCCGCGGACAGGGTCTGGGGAGACCCAGTACTTC
TRBJ2-7,.,once,15,TRBV25-1,CASSESLGARYEQYF,TGTGCCAGCAGTGAATCATTAGGGGCCCGATACGAGCAGTACTTC
TRBJ2-1,TRBD1,.,14,TRBV5-1,CASSLGPGGFEQFF,TGCGCCAGCAGCTTGGGGCCAGGGGGCTTTGAGCAGTTCTTC
TRBJ2-1,TRBD1,.,13,TRBV7-3,CASSSGQGYEQFF,TGTGCCAGCAGCTCCGGACAGGGCTATGAGCAGTTCTTC
TRBJ1-5,.,.,13,TRBV12-3/TRBV12-4,CASSLRTLPPQHF,TGTGCCAGCAGTTTGCGGACACTCCCACCGCAGCATTTT
TRBJ2-3,.,.,15,TRBV29-1,CSVEPRDSSTDTQYF,TGCAGCGTTGAACCCCGCGATTCGAGCACAGATACGCAGTATTTT
TRBJ1-6,TRBD1,.,15,TRBV7-9,CAGSGQSSYNSPLHF,TGTGCCGGATCGGGACAGAGCTCCTATAATTCACCCCTCCACTTT
TRBJ2-3,TRBD2,.,17,TRBV5-1,CASSLPLGAGGTDTQYF,TGCGCCAGCAGCTTGCCCCTCGGAGCGGGGGGCACAGATACGCAGTATTTT
TRBJ2-7,.,once,14,TRBV5-1,CASSFGRGNYEQYF,TGCGCCAGCAGCTTCGGCAGGGGAAACTACGAGCAGTACTTC
TRBJ2-7,TRBD1,.,15,TRBV6-5,CASRAPGTGAYEQYF,TGTGCCAGCAGGGCGCCGGGGACAGGAGCCTACGAGCAGTACTTC
TRBJ2-1,TRBD2,.,19,TRBV9,CASSSFRTSGPSSYNEQFF,TGTGCCAGCAGCTCCTTCCGGACTAGCGGTCCTAGCTCCTACAATGAGCAGTTCTTC
TRBJ1-2,.,.,16,TRBV7-2,CASSLDFRRQTAGYTF,TGTGCCAGCAGCTTAGATTTCCGAAGACAGACGGCGGGCTACACCTTC
TRBJ1-2,.,.,12,TRBV2,CASSQGFGGYTF,TGTGCCAGCTCTCAGGGATTTGGTGGCTACACCTTC
TRBJ2-7,TRBD1,.,12,TRBV29-1,CSVFGQDYEQYF,TGCAGCGTTTTTGGACAGGACTACGAGCAGTACTTC
TRBJ2-3,.,.,15,TRBV5-4,CASSLGQGRTDTQYF,TGTGCCAGCAGCTTGGGGCAGGGCCGCACAGATACGCAGTATTTT
TRBJ2-7,TRBD2,.,15,TRBV6-5,CASSWVGGPSYEQYF,TGTGCCAGCAGTTGGGTGGGAGGGCCCTCCTACGAGCAGTACTTC
TRBJ1-6,.,.,16,TRBV7-2,CASSSGGQIYNSPLHF,TGTGCCAGCAGCTCCGGCGGACAGATCTATAATTCACCCCTCCACTTT
TRBJ2-1,TRBD2,few,14,TRBV2,CASVGLAGHIEQFF,TGTGCCAGCGTCGGACTAGCGGGCCACATAGAGCAGTTCTTC
TRBJ1-6,.,.,16,TRBV7-2,CASSLRAGYGGSPLHF,TGTGCCAGCAGCTTACGGGCAGGGTATGGTGGTTCACCCCTCCACTTT
TRBJ2-5,.,.,14,TRBV10-3,CAISDPSSGETQYF,TGTGCCATCAGTGACCCCAGTAGCGGAGAGACCCAGTACTTC
TRBJ2-3,.,.,13,TRBV24-1,CATSDFGLDTQYF,TGTGCCACCAGTGATTTTGGCCTAGATACGCAGTATTTT
TRBJ2-5,.,once,13,TRBV3-1/TRBV3-2,CASSLTFQETQYF,TGTGCCAGCAGCCTTACATTCCAAGAGACCCAGTACTTC
TRBJ2-4,.,.,16,TRBV2,CASSEDSGKAKNIQYF,TGTGCCAGCAGTGAAGATAGCGGTAAAGCCAAAAACATTCAGTACTTC
TRBJ2-3,TRBD2,.,17,TRBV2,CASSERTSGLSTDTQYF,TGTGCCAGCAGTGAACGGACTAGCGGGCTTAGCACAGATACGCAGTATTTT
TRBJ2-1,.,.,16,TRBV28,CASSSSGTSSYNEQFF,TGTGCCAGCAGTTCCTCGGGAACGAGCTCCTACAATGAGCAGTTCTTC
TRBJ2-7,TRBD2,once,18,TRBV15,CATCDRKGLAGELGEQYF,TGTGCCACCTGTGATAGAAAGGGACTAGCGGGAGAGCTGGGGGAGCAGTACTTC
TRBJ2-3,.,.,14,TRBV2,CASTPPPGTDTQYF,TGTGCCAGCACCCCTCCACCGGGCACAGATACGCAGTATTTT
TRBJ2-7,TRBD2,.,14,TRBV2,CASSDGGSFGEQYF,TGTGCCAGCAGTGATGGCGGGAGCTTTGGGGAGCAGTACTTC